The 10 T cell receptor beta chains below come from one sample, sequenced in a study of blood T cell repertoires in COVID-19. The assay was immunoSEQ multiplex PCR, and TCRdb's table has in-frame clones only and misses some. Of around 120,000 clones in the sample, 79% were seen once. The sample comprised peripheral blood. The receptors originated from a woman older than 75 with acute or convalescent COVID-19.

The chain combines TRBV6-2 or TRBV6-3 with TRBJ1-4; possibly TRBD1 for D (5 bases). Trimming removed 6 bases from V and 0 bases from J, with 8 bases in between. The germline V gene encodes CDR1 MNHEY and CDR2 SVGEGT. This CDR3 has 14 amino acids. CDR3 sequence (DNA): TGTGCCAGCAGCAGACAGCCAACTAATGAAAAACTGTTTTTT. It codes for CASSRQPTNEKLFF.

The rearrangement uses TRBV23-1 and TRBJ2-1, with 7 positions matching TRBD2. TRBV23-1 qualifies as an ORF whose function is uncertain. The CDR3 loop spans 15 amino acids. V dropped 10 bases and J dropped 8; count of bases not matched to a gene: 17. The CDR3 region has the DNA TGCGCCACCCCGAACAGAGGCGGGAGAGGGGATGAGCAGTTCTTC. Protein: CATPNRGGRGDEQFF.

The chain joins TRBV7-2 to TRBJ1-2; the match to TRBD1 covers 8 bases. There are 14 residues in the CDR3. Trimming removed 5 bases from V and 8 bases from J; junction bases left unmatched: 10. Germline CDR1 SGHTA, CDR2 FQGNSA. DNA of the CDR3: TGTGCCAGCAGCGCGAATGGACAGGGTGACGGCTACACCTTC. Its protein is CASSANGQGDGYTF.

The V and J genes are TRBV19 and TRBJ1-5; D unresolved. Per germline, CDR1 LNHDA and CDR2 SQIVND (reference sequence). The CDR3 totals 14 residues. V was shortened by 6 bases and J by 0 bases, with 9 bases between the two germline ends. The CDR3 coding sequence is TGTGCCAGTAGGGGCAGTTTTAGCAATCAGCCCCAGCATTTT. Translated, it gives CASRGSFSNQPQHF.

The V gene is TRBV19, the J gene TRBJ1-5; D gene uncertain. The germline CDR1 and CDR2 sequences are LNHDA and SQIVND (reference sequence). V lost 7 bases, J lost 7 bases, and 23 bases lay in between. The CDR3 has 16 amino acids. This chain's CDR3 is CASTGSHRAAGQPQHF. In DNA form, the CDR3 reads TGTGCCAGTACGGGGTCCCACCGGGCCGCGGGACAGCCCCAGCATTTT.

The CDR3 nucleotides read TGCGCCAGCAGCTCCTCGTGGGGCGGCAGCTCTGGAAACACCATATATTTT. Amino acid sequence: CASSSSWGGSSGNTIYF. This chain links TRBV5-1 with TRBJ1-3; tentatively, D is TRBD1 (5 bases). Trimming took off 3 bases at V and 0 bases at J, with 16 bases between the two ends. This CDR3 contains 17 residues. Germline values: CDR1 SGHRS, CDR2 YFSETQ.

CDR3 in amino acids: CASSRSQGSGANVLTF. Here the CDR3 DNA reads TGTGCCAGCAGCAGATCACAGGGATCTGGGGCCAACGTCCTGACTTTC. This sequence joins TRBV21-1 and TRBJ2-6; the tabulated D call, TRBD1, remains unverified against the DNA. TRBV21-1 is recorded as a pseudogene. The CDR3 has 16 residues.

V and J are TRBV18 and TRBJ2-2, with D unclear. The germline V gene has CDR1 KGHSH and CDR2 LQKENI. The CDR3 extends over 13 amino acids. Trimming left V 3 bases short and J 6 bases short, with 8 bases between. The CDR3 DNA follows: TGTGCCAGCTCACCCTCCTTAGCCGGGGAGCTGTTTTTT. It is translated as CASSPSLAGELFF.

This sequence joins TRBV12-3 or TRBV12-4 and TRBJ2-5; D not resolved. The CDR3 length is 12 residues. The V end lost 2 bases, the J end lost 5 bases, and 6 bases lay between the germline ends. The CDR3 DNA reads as TGTGCCAGCAGTTTATCGGTGGAGACCCAGTACTTC. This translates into CASSLSVETQYF.

CDR3 nucleotide sequence: TGTGCCAGCAGCTTAGCACGGGAGACCGGTGAGCAGTTCTTC. Encoded protein: CASSLARETGEQFF. The chain carries TRBV7-8 and TRBJ2-1; possibly TRBD2 for D (6 bases). The CDR3 length is 14 residues. Per the germline V gene, CDR1 is SGHVS and CDR2 is FQNEAQ. V shed 0 bases and J shed 9 bases, with 12 bases lying between them.